Below, one T cell receptor (beta chain) is given with its context. Germline V gene sequence: CDR1 SGHTA, CDR2 FQGNSA. The junction had 8 bases not matched to a gene; V was cut back by 2 bases and J by 4 bases. The CDR3 is 16 residues long. This entry is derived from a study of blood T cell repertoires in COVID-19. Authors' analysis steps: The authors estimated nucleated cell counts from reference gene primer amplification. Libraries were prepared by immunoSEQ multiplex PCR; TCRdb keeps only in-frame clonotypes and omits some of them. V, J and clone size reflect that table, while D and trimming were determined from the DNA. This sample carries roughly 25,000 clones, 72% of them seen once, and the ten largest clones take about 43%.

The V gene is TRBV7-2, the J gene TRBJ1-1, with TRBD1 matching over 9 bases. Sequencing was done on a sample of peripheral blood. This receptor was identified in a woman aged 80 or over with acute or convalescent COVID-19. As DNA, the CDR3 is TGTGCCAGCAGCTTATACTTCGACAGGGGGTTCACTGAAGCTTTCTTT. It is translated as CASSLYFDRGFTEAFF.